These 4 T cell receptor beta chains were sequenced from one sample in a study of OX40 agonist ivuxolimab in advanced cancers. Sequencing used immunoSEQ multiplex PCR; TCRdb keeps in-frame clones, though not all of them. The sample has tens of thousands of clones, about 90% seen once. The sample was CD4+ or CD8+ T cells sorted from blood, taken in a trial of the OX40 agonist ivuxolimab. These receptors all stem from an adult with an advanced solid tumor such as melanoma, head and neck, liver or kidney cancer.

The chain carries TRBV5-6 and TRBJ2-3; no clear D. CDR1 SGHDT and CDR2 YYEEEE come from the germline V gene. This CDR3 is 12 amino acids long. Trimming shortened V by 2 bases and J by 4 bases, and 5 bases separated the two germline ends. CDR3 residues: CASSLDSDTQYF. CDR3 in DNA: TGTGCCAGCAGCTTAGACTCAGATACGCAGTATTTT.

The chain links TRBV7-9 to TRBJ2-3; 9 bases align to TRBD1. Germline V gives CDR1 SEHNR, CDR2 FQNEAQ (reference sequence). The CDR3 consists of 15 residues. With 4 bases clipped from V and 5 bases from J, the junction kept 7 bases outside the gene matches. DNA for the CDR3: TGTGCCAGCAGCTCCTCGGGACAGGGTTTAGATACGCAGTATTTT. Translation gives CASSSSGQGLDTQYF.

This clone was counted a few times. The chain has TRBV5-5 and TRBJ1-2; no clear D gene. Trimming took off 4 bases at V and 8 bases at J, with 12 bases between the two ends. The germline V gene encodes CDR1 SGHKS and CDR2 YYEKEE (reference sequence). The CDR3 contains 12 residues. CDR3 in amino acids: CASSLDDGGYTF. DNA for the CDR3: TGTGCCAGCAGCCTGGACGATGGAGGCTACACCTTC.

This chain joins TRBV28 and TRBJ2-7, with unresolved D. Germline lookup yields CDR1 MDHEN and CDR2 SYDVKM. The V end lost 8 bases, the J end lost 3 bases, and 26 bases lay between the germline ends. The CDR3 extends over 17 amino acids. The CDR3 nucleotides read TGTGCCAGCGATCTTGGGAACAAATACCGAGAGAACTACGAGCAGTACTTC. It codes for CASDLGNKYRENYEQYF.